What follows is one TCR beta chain and its context. Its cognate antigen has yet to be identified. Per-base qualities were not stored, and no clone one base away is much larger. The immunoSEQ Assay, a bias-controlled multiplex PCR, was used to amplify TCRbeta CDR3 regions from genomic DNA. Regarding the original processing steps: Nucleated cell counts per sample were estimated from amplification of reference gene primers within the assay. To quantify the absolute abundance of each unique TCRbeta CDR3 rearrangement, sequence reads were collapsed and filtered. Productive Simpson clonality was computed per sample as the square root of Simpson's diversity index over productive rearrangements. TCRdb obtained this table from immuneACCESS and retained in-frame rearrangements with V and J assigned. These tables miss some clones; where compared with another copy, unresolved V genes account for less than half of the shortfall, and the remainder is unexplained. The V and J calls and the clone size are those of that table, but D and trimming were determined from the DNA. This sample is represented by roughly 60,000 clones; 80% to 95% of them were singletons. Jointly, the top ten make up over 8% of the sample.

The collaborating institutions used their own protocols to collect whole blood in K2EDTA tubes. Collaborator samples were shipped for TCRbeta analysis as frozen whole blood, isolated PBMCs, or DNA extracted from either sample type. The germline V gene supplies CDR1 SGHRS and CDR2 YFSETQ. Inclusive of the bounding cysteine and phenylalanine, the CDR3 is 14 residues long. Of all the DNA, just the CDR3 is kept, 42 bases in frame from base 1. The junction shows trimming of 2 bases on V and 2 bases on J, plus 9 bases between the germline ends. The data derive from a study of blood T cell repertoires in COVID-19 (dated by TCRdb to about 2020). Study-level background: The collaborator samples originated in the United States, Italy and Spain and spanned the acute and convalescent phases of COVID-19. The material from the prospective study consisted of cDNA or gDNA derived from T cells, B-cell-depleted T cells, or PBMCs. The dataset comprised deeply sampled blood TCRbeta repertoires from subjects exposed to, actively infected with, or recovered from COVID-19. The repertoires were made available in a free public database intended to serve as a resource for research on the immune response to SARS-CoV-2. Samples were obtained from the ongoing ImmuneRACE study (first 160 participants) and from over a thousand subjects provided by 6 global collaborators. A de-identified subject ID, COVID-19 status, age in years and sex were almost always included in the sample metadata. HLA class I and class II types, where available, came from metadata supplied by the sample provider rather than from assay-based typing.

The full study reports these points: Clinical and demographic metadata were provided uncurated, with the amount varying by source and participant.

The origin of this receptor is a woman at least 80 years old with active COVID-19. The sample comprised peripheral blood. The chain couples TRBV5-1 to TRBJ2-3, with TRBD1 perhaps the D gene, on 5 matching bases. The CDR3 region has the sequence CASSFQDTTDTQYF. The DNA is TGCGCCAGCAGCTTCCAGGACACCACAGATACGCAGTATTTT.